In its sample, the clone carrying this T cell receptor (beta chain) was seen a few times. Extracted RNA was reverse transcribed, and the resulting cDNA served as sequencing template. TCRdb's table, derived via immunoSEQ multiplex PCR, lists solely in-frame clones and lacks some. Here the sample spans around 10,000 clones, 50% to 70% being singletons. Specimens obtained from alopecia areata patients comprised lesional scalp punch biopsies and peripheral blood. This sample was included in a study of CD8+ T cells in alopecia areata. This CDR3 contains 14 residues. The V and J ends lost 1 base and 4 bases respectively, with 10 bases between them. Per germline, CDR1 LGHNA and CDR2 YNFKEQ.

The rearrangement uses TRBV4-2 and TRBJ1-2; tentative D call: TRBD1 (5 bases). The sample was skin, taken at week 0. The TCR was taken from a human donor with alopecia areata. The CDR3 DNA sequence: TGTGCCAGCAGCCAAGGTGGGGGTCTCTATGGCTACACCTTC. This encodes CASSQGGGLYGYTF.